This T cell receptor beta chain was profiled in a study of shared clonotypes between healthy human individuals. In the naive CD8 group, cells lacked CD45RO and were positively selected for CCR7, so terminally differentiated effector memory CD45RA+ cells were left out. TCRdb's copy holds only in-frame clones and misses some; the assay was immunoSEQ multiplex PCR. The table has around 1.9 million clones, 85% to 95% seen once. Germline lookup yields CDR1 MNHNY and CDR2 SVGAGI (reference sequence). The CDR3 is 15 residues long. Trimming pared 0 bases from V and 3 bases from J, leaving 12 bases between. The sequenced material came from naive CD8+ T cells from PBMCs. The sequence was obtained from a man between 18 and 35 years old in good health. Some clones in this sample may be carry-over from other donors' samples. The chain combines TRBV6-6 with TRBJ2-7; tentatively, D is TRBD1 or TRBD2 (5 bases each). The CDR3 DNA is TGTGCCAGCAGTTACTCGACAGAGGCGGGCTACGAGCAGTACTTC. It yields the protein CASSYSTEAGYEQYF.